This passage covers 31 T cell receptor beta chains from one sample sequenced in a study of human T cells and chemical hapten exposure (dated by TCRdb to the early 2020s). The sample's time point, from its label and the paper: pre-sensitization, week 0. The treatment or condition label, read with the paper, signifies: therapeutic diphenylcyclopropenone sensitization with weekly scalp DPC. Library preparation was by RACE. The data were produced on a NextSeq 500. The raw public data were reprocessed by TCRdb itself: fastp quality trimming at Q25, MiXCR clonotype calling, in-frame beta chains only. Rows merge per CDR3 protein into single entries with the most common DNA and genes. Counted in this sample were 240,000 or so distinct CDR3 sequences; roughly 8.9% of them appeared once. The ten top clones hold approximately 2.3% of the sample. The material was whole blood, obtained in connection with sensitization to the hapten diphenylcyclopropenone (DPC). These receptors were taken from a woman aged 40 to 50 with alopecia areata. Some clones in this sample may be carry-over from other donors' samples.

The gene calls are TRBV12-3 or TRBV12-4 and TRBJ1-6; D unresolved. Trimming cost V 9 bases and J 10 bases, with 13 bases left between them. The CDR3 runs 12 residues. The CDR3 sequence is CASSFPGSPLHF. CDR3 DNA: TGTGCCAGTTCCTTCCCTGGATCACCCCTCCACTTT.

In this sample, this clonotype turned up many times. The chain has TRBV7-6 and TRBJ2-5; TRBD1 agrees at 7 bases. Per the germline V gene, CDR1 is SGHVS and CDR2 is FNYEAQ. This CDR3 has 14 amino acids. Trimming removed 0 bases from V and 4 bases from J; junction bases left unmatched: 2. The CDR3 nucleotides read TGTGCCAGCAGCTTAGCAGGGGGCTTAGAGACCCAGTACTTC. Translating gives CASSLAGGLETQYF. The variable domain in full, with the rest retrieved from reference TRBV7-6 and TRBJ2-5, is GAGVSQSPRYKVTKRGQDVALRCDPISGHVSLYWYRQALGQGPEFLTYFNYEAQQDKSGLPNDRFSAERPEGSISTLTIQRTEQRDSAMYRCASSLAGGLETQYFGPGTRLLVL.

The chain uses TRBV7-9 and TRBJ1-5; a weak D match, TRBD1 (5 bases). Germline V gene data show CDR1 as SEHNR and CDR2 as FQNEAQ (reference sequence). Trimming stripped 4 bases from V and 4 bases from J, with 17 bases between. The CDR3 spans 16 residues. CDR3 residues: CASSSWGREGNQPQHF. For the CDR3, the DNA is TGTGCCAGCAGCTCATGGGGCAGGGAGGGAAATCAGCCCCAGCATTTT.

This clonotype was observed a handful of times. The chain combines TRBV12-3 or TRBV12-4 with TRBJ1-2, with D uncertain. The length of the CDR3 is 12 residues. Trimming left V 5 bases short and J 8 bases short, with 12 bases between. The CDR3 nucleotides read TGTGCCAGCAGTGGAACTGGGAGAGGCTACACCTTC. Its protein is CASSGTGRGYTF.

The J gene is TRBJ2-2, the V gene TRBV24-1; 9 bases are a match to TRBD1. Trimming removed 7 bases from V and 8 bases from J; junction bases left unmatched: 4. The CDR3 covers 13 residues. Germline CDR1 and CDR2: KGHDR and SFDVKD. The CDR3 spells CATSGDRAGELFF. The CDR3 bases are TGTGCCACCAGCGGGGACAGGGCAGGGGAGCTGTTTTTT.

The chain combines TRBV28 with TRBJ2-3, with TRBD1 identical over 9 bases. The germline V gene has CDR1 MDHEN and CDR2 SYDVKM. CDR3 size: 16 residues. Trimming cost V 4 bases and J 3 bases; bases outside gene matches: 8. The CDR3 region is CASSSGTGIWTDTQYF. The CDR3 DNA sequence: TGTGCCAGCAGTTCCGGGACAGGGATTTGGACAGATACGCAGTATTTT.

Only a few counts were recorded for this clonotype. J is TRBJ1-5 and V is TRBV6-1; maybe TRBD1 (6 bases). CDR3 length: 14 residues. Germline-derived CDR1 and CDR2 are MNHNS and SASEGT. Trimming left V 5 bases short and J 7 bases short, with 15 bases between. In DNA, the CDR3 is TGTGCCAGCAGTAACAGGGATCTTTCCCAGCCCCAGCATTTT. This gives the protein CASSNRDLSQPQHF.

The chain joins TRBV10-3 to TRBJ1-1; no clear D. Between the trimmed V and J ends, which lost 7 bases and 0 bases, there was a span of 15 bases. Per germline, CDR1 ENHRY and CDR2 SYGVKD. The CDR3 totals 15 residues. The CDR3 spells CAITPGPRLNTEAFF. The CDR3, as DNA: TGTGCCATCACGCCCGGACCCCGGTTGAACACTGAAGCTTTCTTT.

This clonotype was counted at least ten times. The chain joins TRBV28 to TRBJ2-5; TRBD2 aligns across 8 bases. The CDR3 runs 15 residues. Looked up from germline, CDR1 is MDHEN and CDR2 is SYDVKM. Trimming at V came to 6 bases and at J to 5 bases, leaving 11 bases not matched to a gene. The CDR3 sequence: CASSPPGLARETQYF. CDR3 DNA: TGTGCCAGCAGCCCCCCCGGACTAGCTCGCGAGACCCAGTACTTC.

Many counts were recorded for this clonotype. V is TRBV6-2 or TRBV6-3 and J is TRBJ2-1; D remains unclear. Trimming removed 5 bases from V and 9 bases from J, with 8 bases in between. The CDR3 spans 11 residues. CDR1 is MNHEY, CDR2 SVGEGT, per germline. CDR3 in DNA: TGTGCCAGCAGTAATCCGGGTGAGCAGTTCTTC. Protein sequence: CASSNPGEQFF.

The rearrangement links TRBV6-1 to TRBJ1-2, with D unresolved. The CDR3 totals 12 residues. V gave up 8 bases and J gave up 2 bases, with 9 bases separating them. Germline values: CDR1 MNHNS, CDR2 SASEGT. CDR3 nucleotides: TGTGCCAGCTCAGAGGGAAACTATGGCTACACCTTC. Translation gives CASSEGNYGYTF.

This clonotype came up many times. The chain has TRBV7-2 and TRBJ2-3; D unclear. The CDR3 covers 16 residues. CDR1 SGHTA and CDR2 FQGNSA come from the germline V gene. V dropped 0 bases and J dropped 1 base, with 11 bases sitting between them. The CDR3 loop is CASSLAPPPGTDTQYF. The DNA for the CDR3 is TGTGCCAGCAGCTTAGCGCCGCCACCCGGCACAGATACGCAGTATTTT.

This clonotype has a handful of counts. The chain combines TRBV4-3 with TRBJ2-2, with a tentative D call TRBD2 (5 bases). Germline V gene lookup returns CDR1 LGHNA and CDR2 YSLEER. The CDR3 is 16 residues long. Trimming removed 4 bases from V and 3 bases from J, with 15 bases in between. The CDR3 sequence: CASSPINFGDTGELFF. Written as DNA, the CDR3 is TGCGCCAGCAGCCCGATAAATTTCGGGGACACCGGGGAGCTGTTTTTT.

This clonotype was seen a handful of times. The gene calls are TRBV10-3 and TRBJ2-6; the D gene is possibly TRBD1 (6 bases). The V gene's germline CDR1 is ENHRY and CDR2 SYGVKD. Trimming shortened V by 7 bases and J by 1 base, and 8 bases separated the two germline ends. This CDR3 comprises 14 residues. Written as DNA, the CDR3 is TGTGCCATCACCCAGGGGTCTGGGGCCAACGTCCTGACTTTC. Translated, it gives CAITQGSGANVLTF.

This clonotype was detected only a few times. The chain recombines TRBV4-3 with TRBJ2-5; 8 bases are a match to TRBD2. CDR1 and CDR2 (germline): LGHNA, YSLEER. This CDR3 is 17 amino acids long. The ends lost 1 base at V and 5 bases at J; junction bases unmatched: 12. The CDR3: CASSQGISGAVTETQYF. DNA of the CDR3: TGCGCCAGCAGCCAAGGAATTAGCGGGGCGGTAACGGAGACCCAGTACTTC.

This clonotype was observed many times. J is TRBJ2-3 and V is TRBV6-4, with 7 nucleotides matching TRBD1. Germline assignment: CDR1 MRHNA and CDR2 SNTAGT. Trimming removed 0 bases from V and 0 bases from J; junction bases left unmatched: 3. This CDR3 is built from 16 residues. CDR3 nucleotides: TGTGCCAGCAGTGACTCCGCAGGGGGTAGCACAGATACGCAGTATTTT. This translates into CASSDSAGGSTDTQYF.

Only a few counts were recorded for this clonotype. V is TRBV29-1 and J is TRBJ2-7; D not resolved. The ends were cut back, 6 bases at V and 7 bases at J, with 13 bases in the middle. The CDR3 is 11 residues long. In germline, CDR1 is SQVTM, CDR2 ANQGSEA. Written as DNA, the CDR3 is TGCAGCGTGGAGAAGTGGGGAGAGCAGTACTTC. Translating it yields CSVEKWGEQYF.

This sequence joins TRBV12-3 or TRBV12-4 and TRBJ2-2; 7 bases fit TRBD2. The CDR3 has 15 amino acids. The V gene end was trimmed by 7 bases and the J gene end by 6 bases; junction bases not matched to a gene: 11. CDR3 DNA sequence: TGTGCCAGCAAGCGGGGCAGGGAAGAATCCGGGGAGCTGTTTTTT. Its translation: CASKRGREESGELFF.

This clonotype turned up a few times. CDR3 DNA: TGTGCCAGCAGCCAAGGCGGGACAGGGGGTGAGACCCAGTACTTC. Translated: CASSQGGTGGETQYF. The chain has TRBV3-1 and TRBJ2-5; TRBD1 matches 11 bases. J lost 5 bases, V lost 1 base, and 3 bases had no gene match. CDR1 is LGHDT and CDR2 is YNNKEL in the germline V gene (reference sequence). This CDR3 contains 15 residues.

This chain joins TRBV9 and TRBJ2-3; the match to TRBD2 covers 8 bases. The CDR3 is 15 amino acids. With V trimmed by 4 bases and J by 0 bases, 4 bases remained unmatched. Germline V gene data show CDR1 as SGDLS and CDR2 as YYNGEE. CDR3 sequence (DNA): TGTGCCAGCAGCACATCTAGCGGGAGCACAGATACGCAGTATTTT. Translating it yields CASSTSSGSTDTQYF. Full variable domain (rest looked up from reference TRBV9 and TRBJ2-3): DSGVTQTPKHLITATGQRVTLRCSPRSGDLSVYWYQQSLDQGLQFLIQYYNGEERAKGNILERFSAQQFPDLHSELNLSSLELGDSALYFCASSTSSGSTDTQYFGPGTRLTVL.

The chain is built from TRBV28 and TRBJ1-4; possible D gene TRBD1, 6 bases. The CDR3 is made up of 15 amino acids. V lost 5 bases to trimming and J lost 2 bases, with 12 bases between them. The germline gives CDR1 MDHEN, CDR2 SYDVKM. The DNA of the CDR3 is TGTGCCAGCAGTCGCCCACAGGGCACTAATGAAAAACTGTTTTTT. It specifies CASSRPQGTNEKLFF. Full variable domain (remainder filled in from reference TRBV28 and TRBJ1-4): DVKVTQSSRYLVKRTGEKVFLECVQDMDHENMFWYRQDPGLGLRLIYFSYDVKMKEKGDIPEGYSVSREKKERFSLILESASTNQTSMYLCASSRPQGTNEKLFFGSGTQLSVL.

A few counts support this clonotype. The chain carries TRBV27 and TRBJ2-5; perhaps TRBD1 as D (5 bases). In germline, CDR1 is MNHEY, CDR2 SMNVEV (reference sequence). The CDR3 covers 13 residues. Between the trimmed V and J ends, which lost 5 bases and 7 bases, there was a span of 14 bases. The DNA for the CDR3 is TGTGCCAGCAGTCCCGACAGATTCGGGACCCAGTACTTC. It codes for CASSPDRFGTQYF.

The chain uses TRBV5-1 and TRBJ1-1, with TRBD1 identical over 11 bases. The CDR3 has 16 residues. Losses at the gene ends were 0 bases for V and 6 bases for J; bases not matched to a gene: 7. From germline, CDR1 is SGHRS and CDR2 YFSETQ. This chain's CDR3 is CASSLAGTGGSPEAFF. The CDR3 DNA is TGCGCCAGCAGCTTGGCCGGGACAGGGGGATCCCCTGAAGCTTTCTTT.

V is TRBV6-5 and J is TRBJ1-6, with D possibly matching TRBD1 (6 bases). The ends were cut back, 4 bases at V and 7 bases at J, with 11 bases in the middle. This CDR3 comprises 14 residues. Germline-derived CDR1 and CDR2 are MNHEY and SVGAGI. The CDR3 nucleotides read TGTGCCAGCAGTTCGAGGACAGCGAATTCACCCCTCCACTTT. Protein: CASSSRTANSPLHF.

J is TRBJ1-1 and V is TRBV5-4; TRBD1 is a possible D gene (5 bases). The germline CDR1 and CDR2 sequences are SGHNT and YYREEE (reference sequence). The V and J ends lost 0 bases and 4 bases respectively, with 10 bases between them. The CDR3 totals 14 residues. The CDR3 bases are TGTGCCAGCAGCTTGGGGGGGGTCAGCACTGAAGCTTTCTTT. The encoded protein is CASSLGGVSTEAFF.

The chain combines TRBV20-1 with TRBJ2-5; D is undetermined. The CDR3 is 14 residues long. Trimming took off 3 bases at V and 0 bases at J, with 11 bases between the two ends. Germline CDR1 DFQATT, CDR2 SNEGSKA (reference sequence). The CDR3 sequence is CSARPLGNQETQYF. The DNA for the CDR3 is TGCAGTGCTAGGCCCCTCGGCAACCAAGAGACCCAGTACTTC.

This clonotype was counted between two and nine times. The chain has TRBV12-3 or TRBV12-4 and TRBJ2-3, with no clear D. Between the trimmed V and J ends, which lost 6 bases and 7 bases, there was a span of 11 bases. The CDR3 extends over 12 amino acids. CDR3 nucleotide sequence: TGTGCCAGCAGCCCGACCATTAATACGCAGTATTTT. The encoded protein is CASSPTINTQYF.

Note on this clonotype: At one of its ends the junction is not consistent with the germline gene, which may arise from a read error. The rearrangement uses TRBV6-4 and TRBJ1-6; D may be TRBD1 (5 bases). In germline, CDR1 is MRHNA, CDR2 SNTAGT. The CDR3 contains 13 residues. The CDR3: CVSSDSYNSPLHF. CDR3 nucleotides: TGTGTCAGCAGTGACAGCTATAATTCACCCCTCCACTTT.

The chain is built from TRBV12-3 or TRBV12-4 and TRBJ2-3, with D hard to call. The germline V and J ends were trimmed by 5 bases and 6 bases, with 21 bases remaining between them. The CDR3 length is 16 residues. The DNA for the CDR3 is TGTGCCAGCAGTCCCCGGCGGCCTACACTGCGGGATACGCAGTATTTT. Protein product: CASSPRRPTLRDTQYF.

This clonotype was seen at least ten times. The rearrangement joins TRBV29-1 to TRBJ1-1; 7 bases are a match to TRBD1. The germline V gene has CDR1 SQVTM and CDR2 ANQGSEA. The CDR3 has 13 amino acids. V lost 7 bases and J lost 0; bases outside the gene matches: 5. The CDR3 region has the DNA TGCAGCGCTACACAGGGGATGAACACTGAAGCTTTCTTT. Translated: CSATQGMNTEAFF.

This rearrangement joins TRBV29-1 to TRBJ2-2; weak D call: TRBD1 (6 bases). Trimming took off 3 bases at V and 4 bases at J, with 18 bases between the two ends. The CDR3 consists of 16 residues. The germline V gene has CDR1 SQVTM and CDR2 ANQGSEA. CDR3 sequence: CSVEDGKQGSTGELFF. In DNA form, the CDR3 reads TGCAGCGTTGAGGATGGGAAACAGGGTAGCACCGGGGAGCTGTTTTTT.